Described below is a single T cell receptor (beta chain) sequence and its context. Looked up from germline, CDR1 is SGHAT and CDR2 is FQNNGV. The CDR3 length is 14 residues. Trimming removed 5 bases at V and 5 bases at J, with 15 bases between. Sequencing was performed with immunoSEQ multiplex PCR; in TCRdb, only in-frame clones are kept and a portion is missing. The listing records about 140,000 clones. This entry is derived from a study of T cell responses to AZD1222 COVID-19 vaccine. The material sequenced was peripheral blood. The clonotype comes from an adult in good health. The V gene is TRBV11-2, the J gene TRBJ1-1, with a possible D match to TRBD1 (6 bases). CDR3 sequence (DNA): TGTGCCAGCAGCCTAGGGGGTGGGGATACTGAAGCTTTCTTT. Protein product: CASSLGGGDTEAFF.